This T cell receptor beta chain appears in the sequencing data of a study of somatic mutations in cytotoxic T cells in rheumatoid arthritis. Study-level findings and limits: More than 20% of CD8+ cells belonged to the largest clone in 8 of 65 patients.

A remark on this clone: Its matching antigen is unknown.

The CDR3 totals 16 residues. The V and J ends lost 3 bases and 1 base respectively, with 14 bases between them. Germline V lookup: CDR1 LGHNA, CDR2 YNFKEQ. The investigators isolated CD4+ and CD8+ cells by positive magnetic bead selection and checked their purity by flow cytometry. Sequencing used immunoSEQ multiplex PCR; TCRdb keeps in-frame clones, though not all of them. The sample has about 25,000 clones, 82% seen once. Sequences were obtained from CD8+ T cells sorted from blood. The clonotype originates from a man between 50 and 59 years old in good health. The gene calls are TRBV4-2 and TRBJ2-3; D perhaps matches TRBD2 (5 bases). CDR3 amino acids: CASSQPGGRGTDTQYF. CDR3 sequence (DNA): TGTGCCAGCAGCCAGCCCGGTGGGCGGGGCACAGATACGCAGTATTTT.